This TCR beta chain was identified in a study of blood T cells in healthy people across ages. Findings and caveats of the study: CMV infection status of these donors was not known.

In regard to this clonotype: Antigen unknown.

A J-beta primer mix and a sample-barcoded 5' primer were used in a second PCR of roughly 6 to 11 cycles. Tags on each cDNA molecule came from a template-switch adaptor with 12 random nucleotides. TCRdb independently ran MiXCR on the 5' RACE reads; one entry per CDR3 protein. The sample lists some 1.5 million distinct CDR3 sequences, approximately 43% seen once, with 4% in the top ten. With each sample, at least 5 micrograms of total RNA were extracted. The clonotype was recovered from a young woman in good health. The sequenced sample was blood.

Here the CDR3 reads CASRFRTAYGYTF. Here the CDR3 DNA reads TGTGCCAGCAGGTTCAGGACGGCCTATGGCTACACCTTC. This chain joins TRBV6-5 and TRBJ1-2; D remains unclear. This CDR3 is 13 amino acids long. Germline V CDR1 and CDR2: MNHEY, SVGAGI. Trimming pared 6 bases from V and 4 bases from J, leaving 12 bases between.